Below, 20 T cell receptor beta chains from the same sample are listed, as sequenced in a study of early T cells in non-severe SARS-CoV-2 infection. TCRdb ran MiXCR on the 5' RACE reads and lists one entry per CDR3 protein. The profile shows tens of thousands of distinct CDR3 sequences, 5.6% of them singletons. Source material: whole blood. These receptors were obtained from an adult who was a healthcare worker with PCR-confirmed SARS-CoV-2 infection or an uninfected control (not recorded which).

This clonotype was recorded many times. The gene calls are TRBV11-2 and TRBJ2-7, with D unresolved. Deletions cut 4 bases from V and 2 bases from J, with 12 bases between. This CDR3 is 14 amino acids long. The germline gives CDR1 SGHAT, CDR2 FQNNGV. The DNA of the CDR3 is TGTGCCAGCAGCTCCCGTGGGATGACCTACGAGCAGTACTTC. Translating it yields CASSSRGMTYEQYF. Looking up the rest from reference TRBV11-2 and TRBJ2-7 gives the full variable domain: EAGVAQSPRYKIIEKRQSVAFWCNPISGHATLYWYQQILGQGPKLLIQFQNNGVVDDSQLPKDRFSAERLKGVDSTLKIQPAKLEDSAVYLCASSSRGMTYEQYFGPGTRLTVT.

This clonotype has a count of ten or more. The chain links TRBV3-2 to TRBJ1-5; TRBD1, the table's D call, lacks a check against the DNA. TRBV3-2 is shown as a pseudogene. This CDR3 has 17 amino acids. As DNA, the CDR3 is TGTGCCAGCAGCCAAGATCCAAAGGGACAGCTCAATCAGCCCCAGCATTTT. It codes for CASSQDPKGQLNQPQHF.

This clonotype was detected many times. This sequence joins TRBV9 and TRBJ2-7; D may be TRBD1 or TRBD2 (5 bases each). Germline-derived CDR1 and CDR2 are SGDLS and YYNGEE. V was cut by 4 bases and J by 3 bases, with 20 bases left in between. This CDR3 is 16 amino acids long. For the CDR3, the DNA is TGTGCCAGCAGCCCATCCCCCGGGACGGTGGGCTACGAGCAGTACTTC. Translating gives CASSPSPGTVGYEQYF.

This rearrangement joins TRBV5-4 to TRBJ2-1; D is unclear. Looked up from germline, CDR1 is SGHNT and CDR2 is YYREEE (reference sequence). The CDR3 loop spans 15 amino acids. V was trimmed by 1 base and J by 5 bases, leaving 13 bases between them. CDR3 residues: CASSLPPLPNNEQFF. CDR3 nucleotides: TGTGCCAGCAGCTTGCCCCCCCTCCCTAACAATGAGCAGTTCTTC.

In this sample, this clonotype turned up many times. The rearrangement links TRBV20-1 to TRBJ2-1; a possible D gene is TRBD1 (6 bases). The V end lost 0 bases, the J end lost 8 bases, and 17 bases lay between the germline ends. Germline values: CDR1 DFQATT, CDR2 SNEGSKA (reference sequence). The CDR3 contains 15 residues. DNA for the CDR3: TGCAGTGCTAGAGATCTTGGGATGGGACATTATGAGCAGTTCTTC. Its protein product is CSARDLGMGHYEQFF.

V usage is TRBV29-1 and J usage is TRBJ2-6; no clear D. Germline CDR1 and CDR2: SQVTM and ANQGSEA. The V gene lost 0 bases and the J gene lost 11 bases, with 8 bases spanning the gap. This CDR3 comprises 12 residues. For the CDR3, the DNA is TGCAGCGTTGAAGACGGCGTGGACGTCCTGACTTTC. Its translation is CSVEDGVDVLTF. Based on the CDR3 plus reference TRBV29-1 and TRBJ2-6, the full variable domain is SAVISQKPSRDICQRGTSLTIQCQVDSQVTMMFWYRQQPGQSLTLIATANQGSEATYESGFVIDKFPISRPNLTFSTLTVSNMSPEDSSIYLCSVEDGVDVLTFGAGSRLTVL.

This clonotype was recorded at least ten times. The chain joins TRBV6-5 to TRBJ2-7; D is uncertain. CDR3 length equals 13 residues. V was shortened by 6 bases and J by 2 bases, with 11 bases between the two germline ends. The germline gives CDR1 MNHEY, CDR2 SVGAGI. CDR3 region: CASSLRLAYEQYF. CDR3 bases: TGTGCCAGCAGCCTCAGGTTGGCCTACGAGCAGTACTTC.

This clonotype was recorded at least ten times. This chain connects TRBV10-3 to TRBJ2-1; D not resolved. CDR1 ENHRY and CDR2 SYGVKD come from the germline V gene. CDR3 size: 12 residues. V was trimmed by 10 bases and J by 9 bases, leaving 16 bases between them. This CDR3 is CATAEVAGEQFF. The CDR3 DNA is TGTGCCACCGCTGAGGTAGCAGGTGAGCAGTTCTTC.

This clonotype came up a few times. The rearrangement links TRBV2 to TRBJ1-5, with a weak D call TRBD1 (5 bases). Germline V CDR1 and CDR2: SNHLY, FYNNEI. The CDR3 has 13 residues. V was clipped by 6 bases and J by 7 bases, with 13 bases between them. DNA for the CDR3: TGTGCCAGCAGGAGGCAGGGTAGCCAGCCCCAGCATTTT. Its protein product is CASRRQGSQPQHF. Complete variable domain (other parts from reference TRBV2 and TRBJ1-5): EPEVTQTPSHQVTQMGQEVILRCVPISNHLYFYWYRQILGQKVEFLVSFYNNEISEKSEIFDDQFSVERPDGSNFTLKIRSTKLEDSAMYFCASRRQGSQPQHFGDGTRLSIL.

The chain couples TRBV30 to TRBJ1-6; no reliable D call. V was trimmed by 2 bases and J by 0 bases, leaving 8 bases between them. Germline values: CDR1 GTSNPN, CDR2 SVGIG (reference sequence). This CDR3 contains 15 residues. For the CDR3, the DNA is TGTGCCTGGAGTCGGGAGAGCTCCTATAATTCACCCCTCCACTTT. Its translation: CAWSRESSYNSPLHF.

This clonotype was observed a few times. CDR3 region: CSVSWTVETQYF. CDR3 DNA sequence: TGCAGCGTTAGTTGGACCGTAGAGACCCAGTACTTC. The chain joins TRBV29-1 to TRBJ2-5; D gene uncertain. The V end lost 5 bases, the J end lost 4 bases, and 11 bases lay between the germline ends. The CDR3 is 12 residues long. CDR1 SQVTM and CDR2 ANQGSEA come from the germline V gene.

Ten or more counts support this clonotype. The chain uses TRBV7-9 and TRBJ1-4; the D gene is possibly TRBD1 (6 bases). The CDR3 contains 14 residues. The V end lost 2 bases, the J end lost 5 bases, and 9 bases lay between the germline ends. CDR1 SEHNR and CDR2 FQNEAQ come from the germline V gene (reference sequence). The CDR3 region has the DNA TGTGCCAGCAGCTTAAGGCAGGGGAATGAAAAACTGTTTTTT. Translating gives CASSLRQGNEKLFF.

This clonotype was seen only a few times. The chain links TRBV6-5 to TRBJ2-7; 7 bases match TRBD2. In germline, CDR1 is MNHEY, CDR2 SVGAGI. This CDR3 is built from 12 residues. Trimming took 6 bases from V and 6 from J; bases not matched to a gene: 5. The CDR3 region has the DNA TGTGCCAGCAGAATCGGGGGGAGCGAGCAGTACTTC. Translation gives CASRIGGSEQYF.

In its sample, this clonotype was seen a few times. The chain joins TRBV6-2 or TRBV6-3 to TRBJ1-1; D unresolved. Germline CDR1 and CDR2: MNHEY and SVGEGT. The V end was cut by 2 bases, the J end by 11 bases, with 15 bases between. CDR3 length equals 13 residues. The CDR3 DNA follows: TGTGCCAGCAGTTACCCGAAATCGGGCCTCGCTTTCTTT. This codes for CASSYPKSGLAFF.

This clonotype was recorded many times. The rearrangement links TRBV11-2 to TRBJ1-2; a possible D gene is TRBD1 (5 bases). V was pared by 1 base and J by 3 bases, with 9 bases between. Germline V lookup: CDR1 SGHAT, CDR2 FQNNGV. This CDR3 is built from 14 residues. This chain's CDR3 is CASSLVDRYYGYTF. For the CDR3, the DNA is TGTGCCAGCAGCTTAGTCGACAGATACTATGGCTACACCTTC.

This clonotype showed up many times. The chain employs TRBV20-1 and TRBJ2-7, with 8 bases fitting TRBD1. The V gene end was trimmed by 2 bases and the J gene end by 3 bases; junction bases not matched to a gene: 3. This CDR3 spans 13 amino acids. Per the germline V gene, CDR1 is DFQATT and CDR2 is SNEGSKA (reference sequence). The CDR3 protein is CSARQGARYEQYF. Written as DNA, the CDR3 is TGCAGTGCTAGACAGGGGGCTCGCTACGAGCAGTACTTC.

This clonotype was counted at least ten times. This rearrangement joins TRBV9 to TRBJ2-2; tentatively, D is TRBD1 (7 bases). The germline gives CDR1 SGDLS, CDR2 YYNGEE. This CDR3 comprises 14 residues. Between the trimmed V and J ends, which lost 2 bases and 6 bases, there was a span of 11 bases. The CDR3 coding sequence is TGTGCCAGCAGCGTTACAGGGGAGGCCGGGGAGCTGTTTTTT. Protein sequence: CASSVTGEAGELFF.

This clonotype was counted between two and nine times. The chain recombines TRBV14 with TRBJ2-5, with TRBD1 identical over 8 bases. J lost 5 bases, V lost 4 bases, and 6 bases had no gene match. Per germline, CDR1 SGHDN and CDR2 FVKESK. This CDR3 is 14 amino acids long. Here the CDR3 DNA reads TGTGCCAGCAGCCGGGCAGGGGGCCGGGAGACCCAGTACTTC. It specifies CASSRAGGRETQYF.

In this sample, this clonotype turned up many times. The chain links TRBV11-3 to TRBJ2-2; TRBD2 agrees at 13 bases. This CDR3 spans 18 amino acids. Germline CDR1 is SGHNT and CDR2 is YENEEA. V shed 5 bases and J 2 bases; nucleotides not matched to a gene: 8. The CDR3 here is CASSLRTSGGANTGELFF. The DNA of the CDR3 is TGTGCCAGCAGCCTTCGGACTAGCGGGGGAGCCAACACCGGGGAGCTGTTTTTT.

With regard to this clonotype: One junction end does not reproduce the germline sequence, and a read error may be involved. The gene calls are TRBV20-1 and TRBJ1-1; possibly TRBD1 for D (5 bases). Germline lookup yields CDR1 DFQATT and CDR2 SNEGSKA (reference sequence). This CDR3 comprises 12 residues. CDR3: CSARDPGTEAFF. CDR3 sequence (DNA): TGCAGTGCAAGAGACCCAGGGACTGAAGCTTTCTTT.